The 18 T cell receptor beta chains presented below share a single source sample, sequenced in a study of T cells in women clearing cervical HPV infection. Repertoires were generated with immunoSEQ multiplex PCR, while TCRdb's copy carries only in-frame clones and drops some. The listing contains tens of thousands of clones. The sample was blood buffy coat. Receptors originate from a woman between 18 and 69 years old with a cervical HPV16 infection that either progressed to CIN3+ or cleared (not recorded which).

Note on this clone: Coverage ceases 3 residues before the CDR3 finishes, and the germline J gene fills in the end. The chain couples TRBV30 to TRBJ2-7, with TRBD2 as a possible D gene (6 bases). Per germline, CDR1 GTSNPN and CDR2 SVGIG (reference sequence). The V end was cut by 2 bases, the J end by 2 bases, with 13 bases between. This CDR3 spans 14 amino acids. The CDR3 loop is CAWSTGDGPYEQYF. CDR3 DNA, as far as it was read: TGTGCCTGGAGTACGGGGGACGGCCCCTACGAG.

As regards this clone: The sequenced fragment ends 3 residues before the CDR3 boundary, so the rest is inferred from the germline J gene. The chain combines TRBV19 with TRBJ2-3; a possible D gene is TRBD2 (7 bases). This CDR3 has 13 amino acids. The germline V gene has CDR1 LNHDA and CDR2 SQIVND (reference sequence). The CDR3 DNA, read in part, is TGTGCCAGTAGTATAGACTCCGGGGGGCCG. Translation: CASSIDSGGP. The entire CDR3 protein is CASSIDSGGPQYF.

With regard to this clone: The missing CDR3 end, 3 residues past where the read stops, is filled in from the germline J gene. The J gene is TRBJ2-4, the V gene TRBV18; 7 bases line up with TRBD1. Germline V gene lookup returns CDR1 KGHSH and CDR2 LQKENI. The CDR3 contains 14 residues. The CDR3: CASSPPGQNYGQYF. The sequenced CDR3 bases are TGTGCCAGCTCACCCCCGGGACAGAACTATGGT.

Concerning this clone: The read ends 3 residues shy of where the CDR3 ends; the end is completed using the germline J gene. The chain joins TRBV5-1 to TRBJ2-3, with TRBD1 matching 9 bases. This CDR3 comprises 17 residues. Trimming removed 1 base from V and 7 bases from J; junction bases left unmatched: 13. The germline V gene has CDR1 SGHRS and CDR2 YFSETQ. This CDR3 is CASSLTRDRVVLNTQYF. The sequenced part of the CDR3 DNA is TGCGCCAGCAGCTTGACTCGGGACAGGGTAGTTCTAAATACG.

A remark on this clone: The CDR3 extends 3 residues past the end of the read, so its final part is completed from the germline J gene. The chain carries TRBV2 and TRBJ2-2, with 10 bases identical to TRBD1. J was trimmed by 5 bases and V by 4 bases; bases with no gene match: 4. The CDR3 is 15 residues long. Looked up from germline, CDR1 is SNHLY and CDR2 is FYNNEI. CDR3: CASSGTGGGTGELFF. The CDR3 bases that were read are TGTGCCAGCAGTGGGACAGGGGGAGGAACCGGGGAG.

As to this clone: The CDR3 is cut off 3 residues early in the read; its end comes from the germline J gene. This chain uses TRBV7-4 with TRBJ1-2; tentative D call: TRBD1 (5 bases). From germline, CDR1 is SGHVT and CDR2 SQSDAQ. This CDR3 is 18 amino acids long. The covered CDR3 bases are TGTGCCAGCAGCACCCCGCTAGCGGGGGAGCGGGGCACAGATACC. Translated: CASSTPLAGERGTDT. From start to end, the CDR3 is CASSTPLAGERGTDTYTF.

About this clone itself: The CDR3 extends 3 residues past the end of the read, so its final part is completed from the germline J gene. This chain uses TRBV30 with TRBJ1-5; 10 positions match TRBD1. Unmatched junction bases numbered 5, after V lost 7 bases and J lost 5 bases. The germline V gene encodes CDR1 GTSNPN and CDR2 SVGIG (reference sequence). The length of the CDR3 is 13 residues. The sequenced part of the CDR3 DNA is TGTGCCTCCACGACAGGGGGCGATCAGCCC. Residues: CASTTGGDQP. The CDR3 in its entirety is CASTTGGDQPQHF.

Comment on this clone: The DNA ends 3 residues before the CDR3 does, and the rest of the CDR3 is filled in from the germline J gene. The chain joins TRBV5-1 to TRBJ2-3; D not resolved. V shed 0 bases and J shed 4 bases, with 6 bases lying between them. Per the germline V gene, CDR1 is SGHRS and CDR2 is YFSETQ. The CDR3 consists of 13 residues. The CDR3 reads CASSLELADTQYF. The CDR3 bases that were read are TGCGCCAGCAGCTTGGAACTGGCAGATACG.

On this clone itself: Sequencing ends 3 residues short of the CDR3 end; the germline J gene provides the rest. The chain has TRBV2 and TRBJ2-3; 8 bases map to TRBD1. Germline CDR1 SNHLY, CDR2 FYNNEI. This CDR3 has 15 residues. CDR3 in amino acids: CASSPGQGRMQPQYF. The DNA read from the CDR3 is TGTGCCAGCAGTCCCGGACAGGGACGTATGCAGCCG.

Comment on this clone: The read gets to within 3 residues of the CDR3 end, and the germline J gene fills in the rest. The V gene is TRBV20-1, the J gene TRBJ2-5; D is possibly TRBD1 or TRBD2 (5 bases each). Germline loops: CDR1 DFQATT, CDR2 SNEGSKA (reference sequence). The CDR3 length is 13 residues. Trimming left V 5 bases short and J 4 bases short, with 14 bases between. The CDR3 spells CSAGSQRGETQYF. CDR3 DNA (partial): TGCAGTGCTGGATCTCAGAGGGGAGAGACC.

Regarding this clone: Read coverage stops 3 residues before the CDR3 terminus; the germline J gene supplies the remainder. This chain links TRBV20-1 with TRBJ2-7; weak D call: TRBD2 (6 bases). This CDR3 has 13 amino acids. V gave up 2 bases and J gave up 4 bases, with 12 bases separating them. CDR1 is DFQATT and CDR2 is SNEGSKA in the germline V gene (reference sequence). The part of the CDR3 DNA that was read is TGCAGTGCTAGAAAGGTTGGGGGGTACGAG. Residues: CSARKVGGYE. The entire CDR3 protein is CSARKVGGYEQYF.

Partial CDR3 DNA: TGTGCCAGCAGCTCCCGAGACACGTATAATTCACCA. Protein: CASSSRDTYNSP. The whole CDR3 is CASSSRDTYNSPLFF. The chain couples TRBV7-2 to TRBJ1-4; unclear D gene. The read halts 3 residues ahead of the CDR3 end, with the missing end drawn from the germline J gene. The germline V gene has CDR1 SGHTA and CDR2 FQGNSA. CDR3 length: 15 amino acids.

Worth noting for this clone: The read ends 3 residues before the CDR3 terminus; that terminus is restored from the germline J gene. The chain is built from TRBV19 and TRBJ2-2; a weak D match, TRBD1 (6 bases). The CDR3 length is 16 residues. Germline V CDR1 and CDR2: LNHDA, SQIVND (reference sequence). V lost 4 bases and J lost 2, with 14 bases in between. The covered CDR3 bases are TGTGCCAGTAGTACAAGGACAGTCTTTAACACCGGGGAG. Protein: CASSTRTVFNTGE. The entire CDR3 reads CASSTRTVFNTGELFF.

Of note for this clone: The read terminates 3 residues before the CDR3 end, so the remaining end is supplied by the germline J gene. V is TRBV20-1 and J is TRBJ2-7; weak D call: TRBD1 (5 bases). The V end lost 2 bases, the J end lost 0 bases, and 11 bases lay between the germline ends. CDR1 is DFQATT, CDR2 SNEGSKA, per germline (reference sequence). This CDR3 contains 14 residues. The CDR3 reads CSARPTGNSYEQYF. Incomplete CDR3 DNA: TGCAGTGCTAGACCAACAGGAAACTCCTACGAG.

Note on this clone: The CDR3 is cut off 3 residues early in the read; its end comes from the germline J gene. The chain employs TRBV5-6 and TRBJ2-7; no firm D call. The V end was cut by 4 bases, the J end by 2 bases, with 7 bases between. Germline lookup yields CDR1 SGHDT and CDR2 YYEEEE. CDR3 length equals 12 residues. The CDR3 sequence: CASSSRPYEQYF. Incomplete CDR3 DNA: TGTGCCAGCAGCAGCCGCCCCTACGAG.

As for this clone: The read ends 3 residues early relative to the CDR3; the germline J gene fills the gap. The chain joins TRBV5-1 to TRBJ2-2; perhaps TRBD1 as D (5 bases). V lost 0 bases to trimming and J lost 6 bases, with 9 bases between them. Germline V gene lookup returns CDR1 SGHRS and CDR2 YFSETQ. The CDR3 consists of 14 residues. The CDR3 here is CASSLAGLPGELFF. Partial CDR3 DNA: TGCGCCAGCAGCTTGGCAGGGCTTCCCGGGGAG.

Comment on this clone: The CDR3 end is not reached by the read, which stops 3 residues before it; the germline J gene fills it in. The chain joins TRBV19 to TRBJ2-1; 7 positions agree with TRBD1. The CDR3 contains 15 residues. Germline V gene data show CDR1 as LNHDA and CDR2 as SQIVND (reference sequence). The V and J ends lost 5 bases and 5 bases, in that order; junction bases with no gene match: 9. CDR3 region: CASSLRTGRNNEQFF. The CDR3 bases that were read are TGTGCCAGTAGTCTCCGGACAGGACGAAACAATGAG.

Concerning this clone itself: The read halts 3 residues ahead of the CDR3 end, with the missing end drawn from the germline J gene. V gene TRBV4-1 combines with J gene TRBJ2-7; 10 bases fit TRBD1. The V gene's germline CDR1 is MGHRA and CDR2 YSYEKL. Trimming removed 4 bases from V and 2 bases from J; junction bases left unmatched: 2. CDR3 length: 14 residues. The CDR3 sequence: CASSLDRGTYEQYF. The sequenced CDR3 bases are TGCGCCAGCAGCCTGGACAGGGGGACCTACGAG.